Shown below are 11 T cell receptor beta chains from a single sample sequenced in a study of T-cell memory formation after mild COVID-19. TCRdb itself ran the 5' RACE reads through MiXCR, one entry per CDR3 protein. The sample has 150,000 to 200,000 distinct CDR3 sequences; around 10% are singletons. Specimen: PBMCs or a T cell subset sorted from them (not recorded which). The receptors were sampled from a man aged 18 to 30 who had mild COVID-19 (a few samples of this study predate the infection). Cell type and time point are not known.

The chain couples TRBV5-6 to TRBJ1-5; TRBD1 aligns across 8 bases. The germline gives CDR1 SGHDT, CDR2 YYEEEE. Trimming removed 1 base from V and 8 bases from J; junction bases left unmatched: 8. The length of the CDR3 is 15 residues. The CDR3 is CASSLYTGQVKPQHF. Written as DNA, the CDR3 is TGTGCCAGCAGCTTGTACACGGGACAGGTGAAGCCCCAGCATTTT.

Comments on this clonotype: The limits of the CDR3 on the DNA are not certain, so only TCRdb's listed CDR3 is given. The chain carries TRBV9 and TRBJ2-3; the table calls TRBD2, which could not be checked here. The CDR3 numbers 19 amino acids, ends counted. Germline assignment: CDR1 SGDLS and CDR2 YYNGEE. The CDR3 is CASSATFGSSGGVTDTQYF.

The V call is TRBV11-2, the J call TRBJ2-2; a possible D gene is TRBD2 (5 bases). CDR1 and CDR2 from the germline V gene are SGHAT and FQNNGV. This CDR3 spans 12 amino acids. The ends were cut back, 5 bases at V and 10 bases at J, with 11 bases in the middle. In DNA form, the CDR3 reads TGTGCCAGCAGCCCCGAGGGCTTGGAGCTGTTTTTT. Its protein is CASSPEGLELFF.

Ten or more counts support this clonotype. V usage is TRBV5-1 and J usage is TRBJ1-4, with D hard to call. V lost 2 bases to trimming and J lost 8 bases, with 13 bases between them. Germline V lookup: CDR1 SGHRS, CDR2 YFSETQ. CDR3 length: 14 residues. The CDR3 nucleotides read TGCGCCAGCAGCTTCGGGCCCAAAAGCGAAAAACTGTTTTTT. It yields the protein CASSFGPKSEKLFF.

This clonotype was seen at least ten times. V and J are TRBV10-3 and TRBJ2-5, with TRBD2 matching over 7 bases. The germline V gene encodes CDR1 ENHRY and CDR2 SYGVKD. There are 15 residues in the CDR3. V shed 8 bases and J 0 bases; nucleotides not matched to a gene: 9. The CDR3 here is CAIRSGGGDQETQYF. CDR3 DNA sequence: TGTGCCATCCGGTCGGGAGGCGGGGACCAAGAGACCCAGTACTTC.

V gene TRBV6-5 combines with J gene TRBJ2-5; D gene uncertain. Germline V gives CDR1 MNHEY, CDR2 SVGAGI. The V gene lost 0 bases and the J gene lost 3 bases, with 8 bases spanning the gap. The CDR3 length is 14 residues. The CDR3 protein is CASSYSNGKETQYF. The CDR3 DNA is TGTGCCAGCAGTTACTCGAATGGGAAAGAGACCCAGTACTTC.

This clonotype has a count of ten or more. J is TRBJ2-1 and V is TRBV5-1; 8 positions match TRBD1. Trimming cost V 4 bases and J 2 bases; bases outside gene matches: 8. The CDR3 is 16 residues long. Germline V gives CDR1 SGHRS, CDR2 YFSETQ. CDR3 bases: TGCGCCAGCAGCCCGGGGTGGACAGGGACCTACAATGAGCAGTTCTTC. This encodes CASSPGWTGTYNEQFF.

V gene TRBV20-1 combines with J gene TRBJ2-7, with TRBD1 matching over 11 bases. In germline, CDR1 is DFQATT, CDR2 SNEGSKA (reference sequence). V dropped 6 bases and J dropped 4; count of bases not matched to a gene: 2. CDR3 length: 12 residues. CDR3 sequence: CSAGQGAYEQYF. CDR3 nucleotide sequence: TGCAGTGCCGGACAGGGGGCGTACGAGCAGTACTTC.

The chain employs TRBV6-5 and TRBJ2-2; no firm D call. V was shortened by 6 bases and J by 0 bases, with 14 bases between the two germline ends. The CDR3 contains 16 residues. Germline V gene sequence: CDR1 MNHEY, CDR2 SVGAGI. The CDR3 bases are TGTGCCAGCAGCCCCCGGCAGACTTCGAACACCGGGGAGCTGTTTTTT. Its translation is CASSPRQTSNTGELFF.

J is TRBJ2-5 and V is TRBV7-3, with D unresolved. Germline-derived CDR1 and CDR2 are SGHTA and FQGTGA. This CDR3 has 14 residues. V lost 5 bases and J 4 bases, leaving 14 bases between the germline ends. The CDR3 protein is CASSPLVVAETQYF. As DNA, the CDR3 is TGTGCCAGCAGCCCCCTAGTGGTGGCAGAGACCCAGTACTTC.

This clonotype was seen more than once but under ten times. The V gene is TRBV5-1, the J gene TRBJ2-3; 7 nucleotides agree with TRBD1. With V trimmed by 4 bases and J by 1 base, 3 bases remained unmatched. The CDR3 is 14 residues long. Germline V gene lookup returns CDR1 SGHRS and CDR2 YFSETQ. CDR3 residues: CASSPQGGTDTQYF. The CDR3 DNA reads TGCGCCAGCAGCCCCCAGGGGGGCACAGATACGCAGTATTTT. Together with reference TRBV5-1 and TRBJ2-3, the CDR3 gives the full variable domain: KAGVTQTPRYLIKTRGQQVTLSCSPISGHRSVSWYQQTPGQGLQFLFEYFSETQRNKGNFPGRFSGRQFSNSRSEMNVSTLELGDSALYLCASSPQGGTDTQYFGPGTRLTVL.